What follows are 20 T cell receptor beta chains derived from one specimen sequenced in a study of blood T cell repertoires in COVID-19 (dated by TCRdb to 2018 to 2020). Libraries were constructed by the immunoSEQ multiplex PCR assay. The table comes from immuneACCESS by way of TCRdb, which keeps in-frame sequences with V and J called. Part of the clones is missing from these tables; in studies checked, under half for an unresolved V gene and the rest for unknown reasons. The sample yields about 440,000 clones; 90% were counted once. The top ten clonotypes cover approximately 0.55% of the sample. Sequences were obtained from PBMCs or T cells enriched from blood (not recorded which). These TCRs come from a man younger than 35 who had recovered from COVID-19.

The sample holds one count of this clone. J is TRBJ2-7 and V is TRBV2; no clear D. The CDR3 is made up of 13 amino acids. V lost 7 bases and J lost 5, with 15 bases in between. Germline V gene data show CDR1 as SNHLY and CDR2 as FYNNEI. The CDR3 DNA sequence: TGTGCCAGCACTCGGAACGCTGGGCACGAGCAGTACTTC. Amino acid sequence: CASTRNAGHEQYF.

The chain joins TRBV18 to TRBJ2-1; maybe TRBD2 (5 bases). CDR1 is KGHSH, CDR2 LQKENI, per germline. With 3 bases removed from V and 8 bases from J, the gap between germline ends came to 17 bases. CDR3 length: 15 amino acids. The CDR3 nucleotides read TGTGCCAGCTCACCCAATACCGGGGTAGGTGATGAGCAGTTCTTC. It translates to CASSPNTGVGDEQFF.

The chain couples TRBV12-3 or TRBV12-4 to TRBJ2-7; a weak D match, TRBD2 (6 bases). V was clipped by 6 bases and J by 0 bases, with 9 bases between them. This CDR3 has 13 amino acids. Here the CDR3 DNA reads TGTGCCAGCAGGGAGGGCATCTCCTACGAGCAGTACTTC. It translates to CASREGISYEQYF.

The chain uses TRBV12-3 or TRBV12-4 and TRBJ2-5; a weak D match, TRBD1 (5 bases). There are 13 residues in the CDR3. V lost 8 bases and J lost 2, with 12 bases in between. CDR3 DNA sequence: TGTGCCAGCGGTGACAGAGATCAAGAGACCCAGTACTTC. Its translation: CASGDRDQETQYF.

The chain joins TRBV30 to TRBJ1-1; unclear D gene. The CDR3 consists of 12 residues. Germline V gene sequence: CDR1 GTSNPN, CDR2 SVGIG (reference sequence). V gave up 7 bases and J gave up 6 bases, with 15 bases separating them. The chain's CDR3 is CASLRKLPEAFF. The CDR3 coding sequence is TGTGCCTCCCTGAGGAAGCTCCCTGAAGCTTTCTTT.

The chain has TRBV19 and TRBJ1-1, with D unresolved. Germline V CDR1 and CDR2: LNHDA, SQIVND (reference sequence). CDR3 size: 13 residues. The V end lost 5 bases, the J end lost 1 base, and 8 bases lay between the germline ends. The CDR3 loop is CASSPPGNTEAFF. DNA of the CDR3: TGTGCCAGTAGTCCCCCCGGGAACACTGAAGCTTTCTTT.

This sequence joins TRBV4-1 and TRBJ1-2; D possibly corresponds to TRBD1 (6 bases). Germline V lookup: CDR1 MGHRA, CDR2 YSYEKL. The CDR3 consists of 16 residues. The V and J ends lost 0 bases and 4 bases respectively, with 15 bases between them. The CDR3 DNA reads TGCGCCAGCAGCCAAGATCCTGGGCAGGGGTCCTATGGCTACACCTTC. Translated: CASSQDPGQGSYGYTF.

The rearrangement uses TRBV27 and TRBJ1-5; D unclear. The CDR3 runs to 15 residues. V was trimmed by 4 bases and J by 2 bases, leaving 12 bases between them. Germline CDR1 is MNHEY and CDR2 is SMNVEV (reference sequence). Here the CDR3 reads CASSSAPRGNQPQHF. For the CDR3, the DNA is TGTGCCAGCAGTTCCGCCCCCCGGGGCAATCAGCCCCAGCATTTT.

The rearrangement joins TRBV5-1 to TRBJ2-7, with D possibly being TRBD2 (5 bases). The CDR3 runs to 14 residues. Per germline, CDR1 SGHRS and CDR2 YFSETQ. The V and J ends lost 4 bases and 3 bases respectively, with 14 bases between them. The CDR3 spells CASSTFEAGYEQYF. CDR3 bases: TGCGCCAGCAGCACTTTTGAGGCGGGCTACGAGCAGTACTTC.

The chain is built from TRBV12-3 or TRBV12-4 and TRBJ1-1; perhaps TRBD1 as D (6 bases). Trimming shortened V by 6 bases and J by 1 base, and 9 bases separated the two germline ends. The CDR3 is 13 residues long. The CDR3 region is CASRQQGNTEAFF. The CDR3 DNA reads as TGTGCCAGCAGACAACAGGGGAACACTGAAGCTTTCTTT.

The chain recombines TRBV19 with TRBJ1-2; tentative D call: TRBD1 (5 bases). The CDR3 spans 13 residues. Germline loops: CDR1 LNHDA, CDR2 SQIVND (reference sequence). The V end lost 3 bases, the J end lost 4 bases, and 9 bases lay between the germline ends. The chain's CDR3 is CASSMQGPYGYTF. The CDR3 region has the DNA TGTGCCAGTAGTATGCAGGGCCCCTATGGCTACACCTTC.

This clone was found once. The chain recombines TRBV7-8 with TRBJ2-1; 8 nucleotides align to TRBD2. The V gene end was trimmed by 5 bases and the J gene end by 10 bases; junction bases not matched to a gene: 10. Per the germline V gene, CDR1 is SGHVS and CDR2 is FQNEAQ. The CDR3 is 14 residues long. In DNA form, the CDR3 reads TGTGCCAGCAGCCGAACCAGAGCGGGAGACGAGCAGTTCTTC. Protein product: CASSRTRAGDEQFF.

CDR3 bases: TGTGCCAGCAGTCCCTTACAGGGGAAGGACTATGGCTACACCTTC. Residues: CASSPLQGKDYGYTF. V usage is TRBV6-5 and J usage is TRBJ1-2; 7 bases are a match to TRBD1. Losses at the gene ends were 5 bases for V and 3 bases for J; bases not matched to a gene: 9. CDR1 MNHEY and CDR2 SVGAGI come from the germline V gene. This CDR3 spans 15 amino acids.

The chain has TRBV18 and TRBJ1-2; D unclear. Germline lookup yields CDR1 KGHSH and CDR2 LQKENI. The length of the CDR3 is 12 residues. V was trimmed by 3 bases and J by 6 bases, leaving 8 bases between them. CDR3 residues: CASSPAIDGYTF. The CDR3 DNA reads TGTGCCAGCTCACCCGCGATTGATGGCTACACCTTC.

The chain uses TRBV3-1 (or the pseudogene TRBV3-2) and TRBJ1-1; 7 bases are a match to TRBD1. CDR3 length: 16 residues. In germline, CDR1 is LGHDT, CDR2 YNNKEL (reference sequence). V lost 3 bases, J lost 4 bases, and 11 bases stayed unmatched. The CDR3 spells CASSQPRDSGRTEAFF. The DNA of the CDR3 is TGTGCCAGCAGCCAGCCCCGGGACAGCGGTCGCACTGAAGCTTTCTTT.

This clone has just one count. This chain joins TRBV27 and TRBJ1-3, with TRBD1 matching over 8 bases. Trimming removed 5 bases from V and 1 base from J; junction bases left unmatched: 4. The CDR3 has 15 amino acids. Germline CDR1 MNHEY, CDR2 SMNVEV (reference sequence). In DNA, the CDR3 is TGTGCCAGCAGTCCGCGGACAGGGTCTGGAAACACCATATATTTT. Translated, it gives CASSPRTGSGNTIYF.

The V gene is TRBV3-1 (or the pseudogene TRBV3-2), the J gene TRBJ1-3, with a possible D match to TRBD1 (5 bases). V lost 5 bases to trimming and J lost 2 bases, with 7 bases between them. Germline loops: CDR1 LGHDT, CDR2 YNNKEL (reference sequence). There are 13 residues in the CDR3. The CDR3 nucleotides are TGTGCCAGCAGCGCGGGGGCTGGAAACACCATATATTTT. Translating gives CASSAGAGNTIYF.

This clone showed up just a few times. The rearrangement joins TRBV5-4 to TRBJ2-2; the D gene is possibly TRBD1 (5 bases). Germline V CDR1 and CDR2: SGHNT, YYREEE (reference sequence). The germline V and J ends were trimmed by 0 bases and 1 base, with 7 bases remaining between them. The CDR3 is made up of 15 amino acids. The CDR3 DNA reads TGTGCCAGCAGCTTGGGACAGAAGAACACCGGGGAGCTGTTTTTT. Translation: CASSLGQKNTGELFF.

This clone is a singleton in its sample. V is TRBV5-8 and J is TRBJ1-2, with D tentatively TRBD1 (6 bases). The CDR3 consists of 13 residues. Between the trimmed V and J ends, which lost 0 bases and 4 bases, there was a span of 7 bases. In germline, CDR1 is SGHTS, CDR2 YDEGEE. CDR3 loop: CASSLGTVYGYTF. The CDR3 DNA is TGTGCCAGCAGCTTGGGGACAGTCTATGGCTACACCTTC.

This rearrangement joins TRBV3-1 (or the pseudogene TRBV3-2) to TRBJ2-2, with unresolved D. Germline CDR1 LGHDT, CDR2 YNNKEL (reference sequence). Deletions cut 2 bases from V and 8 bases from J, with 3 bases between. This CDR3 is built from 11 residues. The CDR3 DNA reads as TGTGCCAGCAGCCAATTAGGGGAGCTGTTTTTT. It codes for CASSQLGELFF.